The clone carrying this T cell receptor (beta chain) has just a few counts. Its antigen is undetermined. The data derive from a study of vaccination and CD4 T cells after COVID-19. Across the whole study: Convalescent donors totaled six males and four females, including two who were Hispanic. Stimuli were overlapping spike peptide pools of SARS-CoV-2 and three common cold coronaviruses (HCoV-NL63, HCoV-OC43, HCoV-229E).

Stated treatment: roughly 10-day PBMC culture with coronavirus spike peptide pools or control peptides (ViraFEST assay). Positive PCR tests came between March and December 2020, ahead of the US Alpha, Beta and Delta variants. Findings of the study overall: Apart from involving relatively few convalescent patients, the work omitted early post-infection timepoints.

Cultured CD4+ T cell DNA was sequenced using the Oncomine TCR Beta short-read assay. TCRdb ran MiXCR on the PCR reads and lists one entry per CDR3 protein. The data hold about 16,000 distinct CDR3 sequences, with about 51% observed a single time. The clonotype was recovered from a human donor who had recovered from COVID-19. The specimen was CD4+ T cells from blood, cultured in vitro, collected before SARS-CoV-2 vaccination.

The CDR3 is CSAKTGGLNQPQHF. The CDR3 coding sequence is TGCAGTGCTAAGACAGGGGGCTTAAATCAGCCCCAGCATTTT. The chain is built from TRBV20-1 and TRBJ1-5; the match to TRBD1 covers 10 bases. V was pared by 4 bases and J by 4 bases, with 4 bases of the junction left unmatched. The CDR3 consists of 14 residues. CDR1 and CDR2 (germline): DFQATT, SNEGSKA (reference sequence).